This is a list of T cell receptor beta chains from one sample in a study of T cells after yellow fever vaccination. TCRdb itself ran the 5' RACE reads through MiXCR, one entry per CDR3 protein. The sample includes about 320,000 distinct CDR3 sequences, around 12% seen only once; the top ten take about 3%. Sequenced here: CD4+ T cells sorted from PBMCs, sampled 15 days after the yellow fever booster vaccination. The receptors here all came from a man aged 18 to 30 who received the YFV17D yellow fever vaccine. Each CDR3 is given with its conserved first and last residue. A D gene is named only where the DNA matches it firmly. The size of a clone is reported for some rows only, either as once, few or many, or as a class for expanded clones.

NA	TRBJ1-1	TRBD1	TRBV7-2	TGTGCCAGCAGCTTTCTGGGACAGCAGAACACTGAAGCTTTCTTT	CASSFLGQQNTEAFF
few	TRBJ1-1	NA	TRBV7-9	TGTGCCAGCAGCTTAGCTGGGGGCTTGGTCACTGAAGCTTTCTTT	CASSLAGGLVTEAFF
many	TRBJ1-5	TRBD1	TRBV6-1	TGTGCCAGCAGTCGAGGAGGACAGGGGGTATATCCCCAGCATTTT	CASSRGGQGVYPQHF
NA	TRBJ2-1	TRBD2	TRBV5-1	TGCGCCAGCAGCTTGCGCCTTGCGGGGGGGGACAATGAGCAGTTCTTC	CASSLRLAGGDNEQFF
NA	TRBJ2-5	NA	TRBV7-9	TGTGCCAGCAGCTTCGGCTTACAGGGTGGGGAGACCCAGTACTTC	CASSFGLQGGETQYF
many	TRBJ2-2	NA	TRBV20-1	TGCAGTGCTAGAGATCAACGGGGAAAAGACGGGGAGCTGTTTTTT	CSARDQRGKDGELFF
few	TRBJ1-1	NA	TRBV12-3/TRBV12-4	TGTGCCAGCAGTTCGCGGGTTACTATGAACACTGAAGCTTTCTTT	CASSSRVTMNTEAFF
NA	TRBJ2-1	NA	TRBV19	TGTGCCAGTAGTATGTGGGGATCCTACAATGAGCAGTTCTTC	CASSMWGSYNEQFF
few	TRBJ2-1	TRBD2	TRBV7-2	TGTGCCAGCAGCTTAGCGGGGACTAGCGGGGGGGTCTACAATGAGCAGTTCTTC	CASSLAGTSGGVYNEQFF
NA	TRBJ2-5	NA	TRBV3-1	TGTGCCAGCAGCCATCAGGGGGGGCAAGAGACCCAGTACTTC	CASSHQGGQETQYF
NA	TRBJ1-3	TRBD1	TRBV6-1	TGTGCCAGCAGCTTAATGCAGGGGGCCTCTGGAAACACCATATATTTT	CASSLMQGASGNTIYF
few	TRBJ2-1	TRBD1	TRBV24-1	TGTGCCACCAGTGACAAAGACAGGGGGAACCACAATGAGCAGTTCTTC	CATSDKDRGNHNEQFF
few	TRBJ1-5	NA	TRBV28	TGTGCCAGCAGGGTAAATAGCAATCAGCCCCAGCATTTT	CASRVNSNQPQHF
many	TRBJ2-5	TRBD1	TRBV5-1	TGCGCCAGCAGCACCGGGACAGGGAGGATAGAGACCCAGTACTTC	CASSTGTGRIETQYF
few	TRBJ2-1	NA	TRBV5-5	TGTGCCAGCAGCCCGCAGCCGGCTAGGGTAAATGAGCAGTTCTTC	CASSPQPARVNEQFF
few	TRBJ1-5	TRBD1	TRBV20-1	TGCAGTGCTAGGGCCTTGAACACAGGGGAAGGTCAGCCCCAGCATTTT	CSARALNTGEGQPQHF